The clone carrying this TCR beta chain was seen a handful of times. No antigen is known for it. A second about 6 to 11 cycle PCR used barcoded and J-beta primers. Sequencing yielded, for each sample, at least 3 million paired-end reads carrying CDR3. MiXCR, applied by TCRdb to the 5' RACE reads, yields one record per CDR3 protein. The data hold around 1,100,000 distinct CDR3 sequences, with more than 30% observed a single time. Trimming took off 5 bases at V and 6 bases at J, with 14 bases between the two ends. Germline V gene sequence: CDR1 SGHKS, CDR2 YYEKEE (reference sequence). The CDR3 loop spans 14 amino acids. The data were obtained in a study of blood T cells in healthy people across ages. Study-wide points: Among T cells, TCR beta diversity per million cells dropped roughly linearly as age rose. It was held that diversity estimates obtained from one million T cells represented underestimates. Possibly, changes in expanded clonotypes were confounded because donor CMV status was unknown.

The sample comprised blood. The chain recombines TRBV5-5 with TRBJ2-2, with D possibly matching TRBD1 (5 bases). The TCR sequence derives from a man younger than 30 in good health. This CDR3 reads CASSPRPRAGELFF. The CDR3 DNA reads TGTGCCAGCAGTCCCCGACCCAGGGCCGGGGAGCTGTTTTTT.